Detailed here is one TCR beta chain. The specificity of this receptor is unknown. No base quality values were provided; no much bigger clone lies one nucleotide off. These data come from a study of OX40 agonist ivuxolimab in advanced cancers. Turning to the overall study: Ivuxolimab was an agonistic, fully human IgG2 monoclonal antibody directed against OX40 (CD134), a costimulatory receptor. Intravenous ivuxolimab was administered to patients every 2 weeks at six dose levels: 0.01, 0.1, 0.3, 1.5, 3 and 10 mg/kg. Among the roughly 52 dose-escalation patients, about 20 had hepatocellular carcinoma, about 15 melanoma, 9 renal cell carcinoma and 9 head and neck cancer. In the dose-escalation cohort, more than 80% of patients were male, and the mean age was roughly 56 years with a range of about 20 to 80. Prior anti-PD-1, anti-PD-L1 or anti-CTLA-4 therapy was permitted, and checkpoint inhibitors had been received by less than 45% of dose-escalation patients. Partial responses occurred in three dose-escalation patients, of whom one had hepatocellular carcinoma and two had cutaneous melanoma. The point of sequencing TCRbeta in the periphery was to test whether ivuxolimab changed TCR sequence diversity and drove clonal T-cell expansion. The paper covers the monotherapy dose-escalation part of the phase I ivuxolimab trial, which included N ≈ 54 patients. General findings and caveats noted by the study authors: At doses of 0.1 to 3.0 mg/kg, clonal expansion of both CD4+ and CD8+ T cells in blood was seen between baseline and week 6. In the 0.1-3.0 mg/kg groups, partial responders had among the lowest normalized peripheral clonal expansion, particularly in CD8+ T cells. Which antigens the clonally expanded peripheral T cells were specific for was not determined. After ivuxolimab, more expanded clones were found on average in CD8+ T cells than in CD4+ T cells. Low levels of normalized T-cell clonal expansion were also seen in some nonresponding patients.

Genomic DNA was extracted from sorted cells for sequencing of the TCRbeta CDR3 region. The immunoSEQ Assay was used for sequencing of TCRbeta CDR3 regions. TCRdb's version of the immuneACCESS table is confined to in-frame rearrangements and falls short of the full clone set. An unresolved V gene accounts for under half of the shortfall where checked; the remainder is of unknown origin. The sample table shows 100,000 to 110,000 clones, and around 89% are seen once. The ten largest clones capture around 0.16% of the sample. The trial excluded patients who had a history of autoimmune disease or who were on systemic immunosuppression. Peripheral blood for TCR sequencing was collected from all dose cohorts at baseline, on cycle 4 day 1, and on cycle 7 day 1. Samples were obtained from an open-label, multicenter, first-in-human phase I dose-escalation trial of ivuxolimab. Adults with locally advanced or metastatic head and neck squamous cell, hepatocellular, melanoma or renal cell carcinoma were enrolled in the trial. CD4+ and CD8+ T cells were sorted separately from peripheral blood before TCR sequencing.

The starting material was CD4+ or CD8+ T cells sorted from blood, obtained in a trial of the OX40 agonist ivuxolimab. This TCR derives from an adult with an advanced solid tumor such as melanoma, head and neck, liver or kidney cancer.

The CDR3 region: CASRGDAGLNQPQHF. The nucleotide sequence reads TGTGCCAGCAGAGGGGACGCTGGCCTAAATCAGCCCCAGCATTTT. The chain joins TRBV2 to TRBJ1-5; 5 matching bases give a weak D call of TRBD1. Relative to germline, V is 6 bases shorter and J is 4 bases shorter, with 16 bases between their ends. The CDR3 runs 15 amino acids, cysteine and phenylalanine included. Left in the record is the CDR3 DNA by itself, 45 bases read in frame from the first base. CDR1 and CDR2, looked up from the germline V gene, are SNHLY and FYNNEI.